Listed below are T cell receptor beta chains from one sample, sequenced in a study of CXCR3-negative and CXCR3-positive naive CD8 T cells. Following a re-call of the 5' RACE reads, TCRdb has one entry per CDR3 protein and lacks DNA. This sample contains over 70,000 distinct CDR3 sequences. The sequenced material came from naive CXCR3+ CD8+ T cells from blood. Receptors were obtained from a human donor in good health. Some clones in this sample may be carry-over from other donors' samples. The CDR3 runs from the conserved cysteine through the conserved F or W. The order of the fields is J gene, V gene, CDR3 protein.

TRBJ1-1,TRBV5-6,CASSLVLRPEAFF
TRBJ2-5,TRBV9,CASSTHGTSGSLFEETQYF
TRBJ1-2,TRBV28,CASTPTGGGNYGYTF
TRBJ2-1,TRBV28,CASTPRGDNEQFF
TRBJ2-1,TRBV28,CASSFGDQKPYNEQFF
TRBJ2-7,TRBV5-1,CASSFRTGYYEQYF
TRBJ1-2,TRBV4-1,CASSQVGDKVSYTF
TRBJ1-2,TRBV27,CASSPTGIIYGYTF
TRBJ2-1,TRBV3-1,CASSATPSGEQFF
TRBJ1-1,TRBV28,CASRTTGGSLNTEAFF
TRBJ2-3,TRBV7-9,CASSPPLPATGTDTQYF
TRBJ1-5,TRBV6-5,CASSFHSNQPQHF
TRBJ2-2,TRBV9,CASSVYPRNTGELFF
TRBJ1-2,TRBV7-9,CASSSKLTDSGYGYTF
TRBJ2-7,TRBV11-2,CASSPTGTLIPYEQYF
TRBJ1-6,TRBV20-1,CSARALASSYNSPLHF
TRBJ2-4,TRBV29-1,CSVEGEDGPEIIQYF
TRBJ2-7,TRBV15,CATSRAQGGPSSYEQYF
TRBJ2-7,TRBV28,CASSFEPSYEQYF
TRBJ2-7,TRBV27,CASSSRGQGYEQYF
TRBJ2-7,TRBV5-1,CASSYRATNYEQYF
TRBJ2-1,TRBV6-2/TRBV6-3,CASSYSIWDDNEQFF
TRBJ1-1,TRBV6-2/TRBV6-3,CASRTTSMNTEAFF
TRBJ2-2,TRBV29-1,CSVEGNTGELFF
TRBJ1-2,TRBV13,CASSLAPGANGYTF
TRBJ2-3,TRBV11-2,CASSLDLRQRADTQYF
TRBJ1-1,TRBV29-1,CSVVLSDRESNTEAFF
TRBJ2-7,TRBV29-1,CSVDLEGWDEQYF
TRBJ2-7,TRBV7-9,CASSPREGYYEQYF
TRBJ2-7,TRBV15,CATSREGTSGDSHEQYF
TRBJ1-2,TRBV12-3/TRBV12-4,CASSLGKYGYTF
TRBJ2-7,TRBV7-2,CASSLDPSQLNEQYF
TRBJ2-7,TRBV6-6,CASREGLAGEKEQYF
TRBJ2-7,TRBV27,CASSLSGFSYEQYF
TRBJ2-1,TRBV4-1,CASSQEPYLAGGSPYNEQFF
TRBJ2-7,TRBV28,CASSLELGRTGGWEQYF
TRBJ1-5,TRBV4-1,CASSQERDLRPQHF
TRBJ2-5,TRBV11-2,CASSLAFSGRAETQYF
TRBJ1-2,TRBV29-1,CSVDSENYGYTF
TRBJ2-7,TRBV20-1,CSAKGQNSPHEQYF
TRBJ2-6,TRBV4-3,CASSQRRMPPGQAYSGANVLTF
TRBJ2-1,TRBV20-1,CSASLRATYNEQFF
TRBJ1-2,TRBV12-3/TRBV12-4,CASSLSPLGTGGYTF
TRBJ2-1,TRBV28,CASSPPQVGSSYNEQFF
TRBJ2-3,TRBV29-1,CSVVAGPADTQYF
TRBJ2-7,TRBV30,CAWSVMTYEQYF
TRBJ2-1,TRBV24-1,CATGGQTSYNEQFF
TRBJ2-7,TRBV27,CASSPRPGAGWPTEQYF
TRBJ2-3,TRBV11-2,CASSPSGGRFWSTQYF
TRBJ2-2,TRBV5-4,CASSLELYTGELFF